The rows below give T cell receptor beta chains drawn from one sample of a study of CD8 T cells in Susac syndrome. TCRdb redid the calling of the immunoSEQ multiplex PCR reads with MiXCR, one entry per CDR3 protein. The sample has around 160,000 distinct CDR3 sequences; around 96% are singletons. The sample comprised CD4+ T cells from PBMCs. Source of these receptors: a human donor in good health. CDR3s include the opening cysteine and the closing phenylalanine or tryptophan. The order of the fields is D gene, V gene, J gene, clone size, CDR3 DNA, CDR3 protein. A D gene is named only where the DNA matches it firmly. The size field is filled for only some rows; it gives once, few, many or a size class.

D gene: TRBD1
V gene: TRBV4-2
J gene: TRBJ2-7
clone size: .
CDR3 DNA: TGTGCCAGCAGCCTCGGACAGGGGGCGGAAGGCTACGAGCAGTACTTC
CDR3 protein: CASSLGQGAEGYEQYF

D gene: TRBD1
V gene: TRBV3-1
J gene: TRBJ1-2
clone size: .
CDR3 DNA: TGTGCCAGCAGCCCGCTGACAGGGGCTGGTGGCTACACCTTC
CDR3 protein: CASSPLTGAGGYTF

D gene: .
V gene: TRBV20-1
J gene: TRBJ2-1
clone size: .
CDR3 DNA: TGCAGTGCTCCCCCTCGGGGCTCATACTCCTACAATGAGCAGTTCTTC
CDR3 protein: CSAPPRGSYSYNEQFF

D gene: TRBD2
V gene: TRBV29-1
J gene: TRBJ2-1
clone size: .
CDR3 DNA: TGCAGCGTTGTTTACCTAGCGGGTCGCAATGAGCAGTTCTTC
CDR3 protein: CSVVYLAGRNEQFF

D gene: TRBD1
V gene: TRBV20-1
J gene: TRBJ1-2
clone size: once
CDR3 DNA: TGCAGTGCTAGAGACGCGGACAGGGCGGGTGGAGGCTACACCTTC
CDR3 protein: CSARDADRAGGGYTF

D gene: .
V gene: TRBV29-1
J gene: TRBJ1-5
clone size: .
CDR3 DNA: TGCAGCGTTGTCTTCGGTTATAGCAATCAGCCCCAGCATTTT
CDR3 protein: CSVVFGYSNQPQHF

D gene: .
V gene: TRBV10-3
J gene: TRBJ2-5
clone size: .
CDR3 DNA: TGTGCCATCTGGGCCCCAGGGCGAGAGACCCAGTACTTC
CDR3 protein: CAIWAPGRETQYF

D gene: .
V gene: TRBV29-1
J gene: TRBJ2-1
clone size: .
CDR3 DNA: TGCAGCGTTACAGACGGGACCTACAATGAGCAGTTCTTC
CDR3 protein: CSVTDGTYNEQFF

D gene: .
V gene: TRBV2
J gene: TRBJ2-2
clone size: .
CDR3 DNA: TGTGCCAGCAGTGAAACCGGGGAGCTGTTTTTT
CDR3 protein: CASSETGELFF

D gene: .
V gene: TRBV2
J gene: TRBJ2-5
clone size: .
CDR3 DNA: TGTGCCAGGAAGCGGGTTAAGGAGACCCAGTACTTC
CDR3 protein: CARKRVKETQYF

D gene: .
V gene: TRBV7-2
J gene: TRBJ1-2
clone size: .
CDR3 DNA: TGTGCCAGCAGCCCTCTGGGTGTCGGCTACACCTTC
CDR3 protein: CASSPLGVGYTF

D gene: .
V gene: TRBV2
J gene: TRBJ2-2
clone size: .
CDR3 DNA: TGTGCCAGCAGTCCAGAGGCGGGTATCGGGGAGCTGTTTTTT
CDR3 protein: CASSPEAGIGELFF

D gene: .
V gene: TRBV20-1
J gene: TRBJ1-5
clone size: .
CDR3 DNA: TGCAGTGCTAATACCGGTTATAGCAATCAGCCCCAGCATTTT
CDR3 protein: CSANTGYSNQPQHF

D gene: TRBD1
V gene: TRBV18
J gene: TRBJ2-3
clone size: .
CDR3 DNA: TGTGCCAGCTCAACCTTACAGGGGCGCACAGATACGCAGTATTTT
CDR3 protein: CASSTLQGRTDTQYF

D gene: .
V gene: TRBV29-1
J gene: TRBJ2-7
clone size: .
CDR3 DNA: TGCAGCGTCGGAACTCGGGCAACCTACGAGCAGTACTTC
CDR3 protein: CSVGTRATYEQYF

D gene: TRBD2
V gene: TRBV29-1
J gene: TRBJ2-1
clone size: .
CDR3 DNA: TGCAGCGTTGAATGGAGAACGGGGGGGCTCGATGAGCAGTTCTTC
CDR3 protein: CSVEWRTGGLDEQFF

D gene: TRBD1
V gene: TRBV14
J gene: TRBJ2-1
clone size: .
CDR3 DNA: TGTGCCAGCAGCCCGCGGACAGGGAGCTCCTACAATGAGCAGTTCTTC
CDR3 protein: CASSPRTGSSYNEQFF

D gene: .
V gene: TRBV20-1
J gene: TRBJ2-5
clone size: once
CDR3 DNA: TGCAGTGCTAGCCCTATCCGACTCGCGCAAGAGACCCAGTACTTC
CDR3 protein: CSASPIRLAQETQYF

D gene: .
V gene: TRBV18
J gene: TRBJ2-7
clone size: once
CDR3 DNA: TGTGCCAGCTCACCAAAGTCAAACTACGAGCAGTACTTC
CDR3 protein: CASSPKSNYEQYF

D gene: .
V gene: TRBV29-1
J gene: TRBJ1-2
clone size: .
CDR3 DNA: TGCAGCGCCGCCGAGGTAGGGGCTCTCCCTGGCTACACCTTC
CDR3 protein: CSAAEVGALPGYTF

D gene: .
V gene: TRBV9
J gene: TRBJ1-3
clone size: .
CDR3 DNA: TGTGCCAGCAGCGTAGGCGCAGGGGCTGGAAACACCATATATTTT
CDR3 protein: CASSVGAGAGNTIYF

D gene: TRBD1
V gene: TRBV6-2/TRBV6-3
J gene: TRBJ1-2
clone size: .
CDR3 DNA: TGTGCCAGCAGTTACCGGGACAGGAACTACTATGGCTACACCTTC
CDR3 protein: CASSYRDRNYYGYTF

D gene: .
V gene: TRBV20-1
J gene: TRBJ2-3
clone size: .
CDR3 DNA: TGCAGTGCTATGGACTCTCTTGGCACAGATACGCAGTATTTT
CDR3 protein: CSAMDSLGTDTQYF

D gene: TRBD1
V gene: TRBV18
J gene: TRBJ2-7
clone size: once
CDR3 DNA: TGTGCCAGCTCACTACGGACAGGGGCCTACGAGCAGTACTTC
CDR3 protein: CASSLRTGAYEQYF

D gene: .
V gene: TRBV5-6
J gene: TRBJ2-7
clone size: .
CDR3 DNA: TGTGCCAGCAGCTTGGGGGCAGGGGTGTCCTACGAGCAGTACTTC
CDR3 protein: CASSLGAGVSYEQYF

D gene: .
V gene: TRBV20-1
J gene: TRBJ2-3
clone size: .
CDR3 DNA: TGCAGTGCCGCAGGGGGCACAGATACGCAGTATTTT
CDR3 protein: CSAAGGTDTQYF

D gene: TRBD1
V gene: TRBV28
J gene: TRBJ2-5
clone size: .
CDR3 DNA: TGTGCCAGCGACAGGGCAGGGGGAGAGACCCAGTACTTC
CDR3 protein: CASDRAGGETQYF

D gene: .
V gene: TRBV27
J gene: TRBJ1-2
clone size: .
CDR3 DNA: TGTGCCAGCAGTCCGCAGTTCCCTGAGGATGGCTACACCTTC
CDR3 protein: CASSPQFPEDGYTF

D gene: .
V gene: TRBV28
J gene: TRBJ2-3
clone size: .
CDR3 DNA: TGTGCCAGCAAAGTGGGGGGCTCCCGGGATACGCAGTATTTT
CDR3 protein: CASKVGGSRDTQYF

D gene: .
V gene: TRBV12-3/TRBV12-4
J gene: TRBJ2-7
clone size: few
CDR3 DNA: TGTGCCAGCAGTTTATCAGGGTCCTACGAGCAGTACTTC
CDR3 protein: CASSLSGSYEQYF

D gene: TRBD1
V gene: TRBV5-1
J gene: TRBJ2-1
clone size: .
CDR3 DNA: TGCGCCAGCAGCAGGGACAGGGGACGCCTACTCAATGAGCAGTTCTTC
CDR3 protein: CASSRDRGRLLNEQFF

D gene: .
V gene: TRBV20-1
J gene: TRBJ1-3
clone size: .
CDR3 DNA: TGCAGTGCTACACGGCAGGGCCTAGGGAGGTCTGGAAACACCATATATTTT
CDR3 protein: CSATRQGLGRSGNTIYF

D gene: .
V gene: TRBV6-1
J gene: TRBJ1-1
clone size: .
CDR3 DNA: TGTGCCAGCACACTGGACACCAACACTGAAGCTTTCTTT
CDR3 protein: CASTLDTNTEAFF

D gene: TRBD1
V gene: TRBV15
J gene: TRBJ2-7
clone size: .
CDR3 DNA: TGTGCCACCAGCAGAGAAGGGACAGCCACCTACGAGCAGTACTTC
CDR3 protein: CATSREGTATYEQYF

D gene: .
V gene: TRBV4-3
J gene: TRBJ2-2
clone size: once
CDR3 DNA: TGCGCCAGCAGCCAATTAGGTGCAGGGTCAGGCGGGGAGCTGTTTTTT
CDR3 protein: CASSQLGAGSGGELFF

D gene: .
V gene: TRBV6-1
J gene: TRBJ2-1
clone size: .
CDR3 DNA: TGTGCCAGCAGCGCGTTTACAGGGAGCAATGAGCAGTTCTTC
CDR3 protein: CASSAFTGSNEQFF

D gene: .
V gene: TRBV19
J gene: TRBJ1-1
clone size: once
CDR3 DNA: TGTGCCAGTAGTATTCCGCAGGGAGGTACTGAAGCTTTCTTT
CDR3 protein: CASSIPQGGTEAFF

D gene: TRBD2
V gene: TRBV20-1
J gene: TRBJ2-1
clone size: .
CDR3 DNA: TGCAGTGCTAGAGACCCGAGTAGCGGGGGGGATGAGCAGTTCTTC
CDR3 protein: CSARDPSSGGDEQFF

D gene: .
V gene: TRBV14
J gene: TRBJ2-7
clone size: .
CDR3 DNA: TGTGCCAGCAGCCAAGGGACATTCTCCTACGAGCAGTACTTC
CDR3 protein: CASSQGTFSYEQYF

D gene: TRBD1
V gene: TRBV20-1
J gene: TRBJ1-2
clone size: .
CDR3 DNA: TGCAGTGCTAAGGGGGAGACAGGGGTGGGTGGCTACACCTTC
CDR3 protein: CSAKGETGVGGYTF